A single sample gave rise to the 7 T cell receptor beta chains below, sequenced in a study of cytomegalovirus exposure and HLA in healthy donors. In the PCR, 60 Vbeta and 13 Jbeta primers were used. Assay used: immunoSEQ multiplex PCR; TCRdb lists only in-frame clones, some missing. The profile shows about 160,000 clones, 76% of them singletons. The specimen sequenced was PBMCs. The origin of the receptors is a female donor in good health and CMV-seronegative.

The chain is built from TRBV18 and TRBJ1-2; the match to TRBD1 covers 7 bases. CDR3 length: 13 amino acids. V lost 4 bases and J lost 3; bases outside the gene matches: 2. Germline V gene data show CDR1 as KGHSH and CDR2 as LQKENI. The CDR3 reads CASSQQGDYGYTF. The CDR3, as DNA: TGTGCCAGCTCACAGCAGGGGGACTATGGCTACACCTTC.

The chain recombines TRBV18 with TRBJ2-5; D not certain. The length of the CDR3 is 14 residues. Per the germline V gene, CDR1 is KGHSH and CDR2 is LQKENI. The ends were cut back, 2 bases at V and 5 bases at J, with 12 bases in the middle. In DNA, the CDR3 is TGTGCCAGCTCACCAAGAACCACCCGGGAGACCCAGTACTTC. Its protein product is CASSPRTTRETQYF.

Details on this clone: Its ends do not fully match the called genes, so a read error is possible. V and J are TRBV15 and TRBJ2-7; 8 bases are shared with TRBD1. Germline V CDR1 and CDR2: LNHNV, YYDKDF (reference sequence). The CDR3 is 14 residues long. This chain's CDR3 is CATSKDREFYGQYF. In nucleotides, the CDR3 is TGTGCCACCAGCAAGGACAGGGAGTTTTACGGGCAGTACTTC.

The genes are TRBV5-8 and TRBJ2-7; 7 nucleotides align to TRBD1. Germline CDR1 SGHTS, CDR2 YDEGEE. The J segment lost 2 bases and the V segment lost 4 bases, leaving 9 bases of the junction unmatched. The CDR3 is 15 residues long. The CDR3 reads CASSLQGSNTYEQYF. CDR3 sequence (DNA): TGTGCCAGCAGCCTACAGGGGTCCAACACCTACGAGCAGTACTTC.

The CDR3 region is CASSQVGAGVLEQFF. The CDR3, as DNA: TGTGCCAGCAGCCAAGTGGGAGCGGGGGTGTTGGAGCAGTTCTTC. The chain couples TRBV4-2 to TRBJ2-1; TRBD2 matches at 8 bases. The CDR3 covers 15 residues. Germline values: CDR1 LGHNA, CDR2 YNFKEQ. J gave up 10 bases and V 1 base, and 9 bases lay outside the gene matches.

The chain has TRBV6-1 and TRBJ2-3; unclear D gene. Looked up from germline, CDR1 is MNHNS and CDR2 is SASEGT. V shed 4 bases and J shed 7 bases, with 9 bases lying between them. This CDR3 has 12 amino acids. The CDR3 spells CASSGHPNTQYF. As DNA, the CDR3 is TGTGCCAGCAGTGGGCACCCGAATACGCAGTATTTT.

The genes are TRBV7-2 and TRBJ2-7; no definite D call. This CDR3 is 13 amino acids long. Germline CDR1 and CDR2: SGHTA and FQGNSA. Trimming pared 0 bases from V and 2 bases from J, leaving 5 bases between. Written as DNA, the CDR3 is TGTGCCAGCAGCTTAGCGAGGACCTACGAGCAGTACTTC. Protein: CASSLARTYEQYF.